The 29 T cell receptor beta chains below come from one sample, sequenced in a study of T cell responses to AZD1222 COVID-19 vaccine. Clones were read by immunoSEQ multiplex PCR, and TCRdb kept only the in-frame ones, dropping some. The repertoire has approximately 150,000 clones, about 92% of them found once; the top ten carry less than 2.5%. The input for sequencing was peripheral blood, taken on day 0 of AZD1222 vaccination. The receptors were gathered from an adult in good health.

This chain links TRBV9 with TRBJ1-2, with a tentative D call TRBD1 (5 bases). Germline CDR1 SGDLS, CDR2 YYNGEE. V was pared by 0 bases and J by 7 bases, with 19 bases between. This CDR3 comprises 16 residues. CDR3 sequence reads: CASSVVWGGGQGGYTF. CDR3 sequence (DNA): TGTGCCAGCAGCGTAGTTTGGGGTGGTGGGCAGGGTGGCTACACCTTC.

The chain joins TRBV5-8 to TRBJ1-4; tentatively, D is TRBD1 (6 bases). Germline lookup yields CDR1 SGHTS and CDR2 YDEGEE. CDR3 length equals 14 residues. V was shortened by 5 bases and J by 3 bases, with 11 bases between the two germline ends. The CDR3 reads CASRSGAPNEKLFF. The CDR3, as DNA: TGTGCCAGCAGGTCAGGGGCACCTAATGAAAAACTGTTTTTT.

CDR3 residues: CASSLEAQTEAFF. DNA for the CDR3: TGTGCCAGCAGCTTAGAAGCGCAGACTGAAGCTTTCTTT. The V gene is TRBV5-6, the J gene TRBJ1-1; D not resolved. CDR3 length: 13 residues. V was clipped by 2 bases and J by 5 bases, with 10 bases between them. CDR1 and CDR2 (germline): SGHDT, YYEEEE.

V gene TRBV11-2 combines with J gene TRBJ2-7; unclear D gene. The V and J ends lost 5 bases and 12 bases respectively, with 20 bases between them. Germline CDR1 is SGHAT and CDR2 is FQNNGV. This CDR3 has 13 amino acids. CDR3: CASSPTSDGPSYF. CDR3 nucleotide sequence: TGTGCCAGCAGCCCGACATCTGACGGCCCTTCGTACTTC.

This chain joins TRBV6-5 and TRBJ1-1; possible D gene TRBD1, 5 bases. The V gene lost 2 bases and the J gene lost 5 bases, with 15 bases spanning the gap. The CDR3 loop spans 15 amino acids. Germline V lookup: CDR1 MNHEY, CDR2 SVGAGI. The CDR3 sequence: CASSYLGAVPTEAFF. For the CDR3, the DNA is TGTGCCAGCAGTTACCTTGGGGCAGTCCCGACTGAAGCTTTCTTT.

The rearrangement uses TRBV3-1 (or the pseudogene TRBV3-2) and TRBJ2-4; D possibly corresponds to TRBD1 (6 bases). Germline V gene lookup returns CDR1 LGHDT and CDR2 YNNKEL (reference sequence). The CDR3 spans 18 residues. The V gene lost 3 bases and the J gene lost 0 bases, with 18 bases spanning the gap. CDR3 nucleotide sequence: TGTGCCAGCAGCCACCTAACCGGGACATCCCTAGCCAAAAACATTCAGTACTTC. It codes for CASSHLTGTSLAKNIQYF.

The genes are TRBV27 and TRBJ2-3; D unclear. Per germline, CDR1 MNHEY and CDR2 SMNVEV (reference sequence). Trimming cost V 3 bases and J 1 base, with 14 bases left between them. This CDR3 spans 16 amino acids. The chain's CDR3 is CASSFSGRARTDTQYF. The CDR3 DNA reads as TGTGCCAGCAGTTTCTCGGGTCGGGCTCGCACAGATACGCAGTATTTT.

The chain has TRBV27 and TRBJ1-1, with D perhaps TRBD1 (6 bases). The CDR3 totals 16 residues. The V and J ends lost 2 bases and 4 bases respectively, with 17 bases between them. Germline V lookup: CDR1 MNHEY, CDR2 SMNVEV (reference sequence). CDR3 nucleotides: TGTGCCAGCAGTTTACTTAGGCCCCAGGGGTCCACTGAAGCTTTCTTT. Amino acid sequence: CASSLLRPQGSTEAFF.

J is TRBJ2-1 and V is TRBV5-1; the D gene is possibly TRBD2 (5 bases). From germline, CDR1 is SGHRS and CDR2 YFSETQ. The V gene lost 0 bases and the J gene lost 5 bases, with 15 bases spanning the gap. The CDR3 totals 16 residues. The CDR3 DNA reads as TGCGCCAGCAGCTTGGGGGCTTCGGGAAGCCACAATGAGCAGTTCTTC. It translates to CASSLGASGSHNEQFF.

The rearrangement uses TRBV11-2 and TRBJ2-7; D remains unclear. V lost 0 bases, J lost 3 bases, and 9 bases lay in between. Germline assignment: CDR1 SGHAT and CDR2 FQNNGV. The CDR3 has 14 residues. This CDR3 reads CASSLDSGGYEQYF. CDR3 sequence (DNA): TGTGCCAGCAGCTTAGATAGTGGCGGCTACGAGCAGTACTTC. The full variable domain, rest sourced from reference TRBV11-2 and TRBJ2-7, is EAGVAQSPRYKIIEKRQSVAFWCNPISGHATLYWYQQILGQGPKLLIQFQNNGVVDDSQLPKDRFSAERLKGVDSTLKIQPAKLEDSAVYLCASSLDSGGYEQYFGPGTRLTVT.

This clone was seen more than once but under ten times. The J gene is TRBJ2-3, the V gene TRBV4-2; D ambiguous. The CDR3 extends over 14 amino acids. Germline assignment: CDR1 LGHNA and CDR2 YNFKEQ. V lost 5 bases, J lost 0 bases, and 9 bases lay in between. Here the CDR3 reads CASSGGISTDTQYF. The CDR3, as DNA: TGTGCCAGCAGCGGCGGAATAAGCACAGATACGCAGTATTTT.

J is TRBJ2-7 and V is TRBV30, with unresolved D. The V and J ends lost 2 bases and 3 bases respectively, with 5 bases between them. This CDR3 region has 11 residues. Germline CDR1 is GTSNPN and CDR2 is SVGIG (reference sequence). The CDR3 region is CAWSRIYEQYF. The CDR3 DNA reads TGTGCCTGGAGTCGGATCTACGAGCAGTACTTC.

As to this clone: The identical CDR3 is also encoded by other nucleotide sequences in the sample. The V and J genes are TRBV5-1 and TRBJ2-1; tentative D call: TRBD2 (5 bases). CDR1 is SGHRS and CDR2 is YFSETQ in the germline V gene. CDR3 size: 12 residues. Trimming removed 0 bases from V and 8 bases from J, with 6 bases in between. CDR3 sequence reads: CASSLGGYEQFF. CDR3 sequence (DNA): TGCGCCAGCAGCTTGGGCGGGTATGAGCAGTTCTTC.

CDR3 residues: CASTPIGTGRSPLHF. The DNA for the CDR3 is TGTGCCAGCACCCCGATAGGGACAGGGAGGTCACCCCTCCACTTT. The chain is built from TRBV7-2 and TRBJ1-6; 9 bases agree with TRBD1. Germline CDR1 is SGHTA and CDR2 is FQGNSA. V trimming: 7 bases; J trimming: 10 bases; junction bases outside the gene matches: 11. CDR3 length equals 15 residues.

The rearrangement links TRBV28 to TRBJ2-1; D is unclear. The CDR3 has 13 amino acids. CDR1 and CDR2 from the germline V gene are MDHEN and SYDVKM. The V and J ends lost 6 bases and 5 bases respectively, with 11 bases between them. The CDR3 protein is CASRFVANNEQFF. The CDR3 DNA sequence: TGTGCCAGCAGGTTCGTTGCAAACAATGAGCAGTTCTTC.

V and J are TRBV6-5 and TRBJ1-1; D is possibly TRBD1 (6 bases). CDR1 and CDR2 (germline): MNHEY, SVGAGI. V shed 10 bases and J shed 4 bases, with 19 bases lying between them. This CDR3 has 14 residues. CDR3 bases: TGTGCCACCCAGGAGCTTTACAGGGTCACTGAAGCTTTCTTT. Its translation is CATQELYRVTEAFF.

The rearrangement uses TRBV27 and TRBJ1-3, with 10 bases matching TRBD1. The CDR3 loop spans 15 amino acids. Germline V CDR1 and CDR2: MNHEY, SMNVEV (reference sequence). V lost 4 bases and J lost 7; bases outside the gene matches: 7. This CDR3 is CASSSRGTGVNTIYF. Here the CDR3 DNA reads TGTGCCAGCAGTTCCCGAGGGACAGGGGTGAACACCATATATTTT.

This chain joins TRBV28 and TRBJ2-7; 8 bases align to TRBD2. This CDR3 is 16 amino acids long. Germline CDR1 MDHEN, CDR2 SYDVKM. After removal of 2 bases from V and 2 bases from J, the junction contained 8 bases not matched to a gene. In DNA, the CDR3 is TGTGCCAGCAGTTTACCCGGGACTAGAAAGCCCTACGAGCAGTACTTC. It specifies CASSLPGTRKPYEQYF.

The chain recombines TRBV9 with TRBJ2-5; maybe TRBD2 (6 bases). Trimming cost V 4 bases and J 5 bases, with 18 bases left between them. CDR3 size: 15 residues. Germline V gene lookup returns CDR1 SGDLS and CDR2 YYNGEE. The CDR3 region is CASSKLADHRETQYF. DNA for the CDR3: TGTGCCAGCAGCAAATTAGCGGACCATAGGGAGACCCAGTACTTC.

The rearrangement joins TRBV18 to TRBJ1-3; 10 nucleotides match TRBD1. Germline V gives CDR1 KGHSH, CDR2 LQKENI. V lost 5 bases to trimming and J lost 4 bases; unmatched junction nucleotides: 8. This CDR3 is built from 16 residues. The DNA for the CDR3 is TGTGCCAGCTCAACCACTGGGACAGGGGAAGGAAACACCATATATTTT. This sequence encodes CASSTTGTGEGNTIYF.

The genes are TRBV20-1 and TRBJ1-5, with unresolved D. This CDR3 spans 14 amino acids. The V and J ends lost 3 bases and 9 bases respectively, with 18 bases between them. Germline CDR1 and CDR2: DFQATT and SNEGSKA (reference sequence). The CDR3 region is CSASQYAAARPQHF. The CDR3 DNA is TGCAGTGCTAGTCAGTATGCGGCAGCGAGGCCCCAGCATTTT.

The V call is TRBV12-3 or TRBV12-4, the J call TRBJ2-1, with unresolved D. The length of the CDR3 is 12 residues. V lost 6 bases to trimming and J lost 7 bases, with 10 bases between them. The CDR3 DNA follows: TGTGCCAGCAGCCGTAATGCGAATGAGCAGTTCTTC. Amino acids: CASSRNANEQFF.

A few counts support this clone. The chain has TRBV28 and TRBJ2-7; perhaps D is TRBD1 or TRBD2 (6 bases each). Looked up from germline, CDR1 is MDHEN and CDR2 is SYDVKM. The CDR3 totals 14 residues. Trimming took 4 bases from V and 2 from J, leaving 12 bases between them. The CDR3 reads CASSSGGAAYEQYF. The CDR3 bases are TGTGCCAGCAGTTCCGGGGGCGCCGCCTACGAGCAGTACTTC. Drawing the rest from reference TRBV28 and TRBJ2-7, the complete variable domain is DVKVTQSSRYLVKRTGEKVFLECVQDMDHENMFWYRQDPGLGLRLIYFSYDVKMKEKGDIPEGYSVSREKKERFSLILESASTNQTSMYLCASSSGGAAYEQYFGPGTRLTVT.

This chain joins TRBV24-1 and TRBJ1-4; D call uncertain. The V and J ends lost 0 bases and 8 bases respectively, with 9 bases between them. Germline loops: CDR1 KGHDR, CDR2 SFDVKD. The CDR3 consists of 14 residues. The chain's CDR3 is CATSDLGTVEKLFF. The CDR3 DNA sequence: TGTGCCACCAGTGATTTGGGCACGGTGGAAAAACTGTTTTTT.

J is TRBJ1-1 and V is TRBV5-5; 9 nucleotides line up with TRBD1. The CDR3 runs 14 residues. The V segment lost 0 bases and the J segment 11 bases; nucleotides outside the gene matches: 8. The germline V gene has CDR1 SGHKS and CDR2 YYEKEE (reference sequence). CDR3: CASSLEGQGLLAFF. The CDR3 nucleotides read TGTGCCAGCAGCTTGGAGGGACAGGGCCTTCTGGCTTTCTTT.

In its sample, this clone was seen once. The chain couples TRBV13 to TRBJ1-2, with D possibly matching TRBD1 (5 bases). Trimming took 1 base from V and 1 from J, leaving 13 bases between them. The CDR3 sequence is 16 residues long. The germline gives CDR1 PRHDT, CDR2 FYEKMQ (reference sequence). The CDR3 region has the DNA TGTGCCAGCAGCTTAGCCGGCAGGGAAAGTAACTATGGCTACACCTTC. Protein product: CASSLAGRESNYGYTF. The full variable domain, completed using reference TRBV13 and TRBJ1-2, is AAGVIQSPRHLIKEKRETATLKCYPIPRHDTVYWYQQGPGQDPQFLISFYEKMQSDKGSIPDRFSAQQFSDYHSELNMSSLELGDSALYFCASSLAGRESNYGYTFGSGTRLTVV.

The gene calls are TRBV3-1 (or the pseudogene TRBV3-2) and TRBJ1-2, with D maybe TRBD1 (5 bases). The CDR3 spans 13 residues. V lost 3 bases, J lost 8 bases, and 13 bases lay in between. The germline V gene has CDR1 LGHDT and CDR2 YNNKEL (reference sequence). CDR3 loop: CASSQATVPGYTF. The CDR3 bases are TGTGCCAGCAGCCAGGCGACAGTGCCCGGCTACACCTTC.

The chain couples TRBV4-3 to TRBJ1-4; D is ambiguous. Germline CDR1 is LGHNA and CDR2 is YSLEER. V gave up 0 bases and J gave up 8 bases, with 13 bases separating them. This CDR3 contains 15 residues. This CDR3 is CASSQDPGRGEKLFF. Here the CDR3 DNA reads TGCGCCAGCAGCCAAGACCCCGGCCGCGGGGAAAAACTGTTTTTT.

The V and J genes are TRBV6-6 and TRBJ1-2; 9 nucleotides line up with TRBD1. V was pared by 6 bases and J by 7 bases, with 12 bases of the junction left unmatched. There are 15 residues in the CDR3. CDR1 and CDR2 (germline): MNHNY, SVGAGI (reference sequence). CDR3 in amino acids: CASRPTGGAAFGYTF. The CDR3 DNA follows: TGTGCCAGCAGACCTACAGGGGGCGCAGCCTTTGGCTACACCTTC.